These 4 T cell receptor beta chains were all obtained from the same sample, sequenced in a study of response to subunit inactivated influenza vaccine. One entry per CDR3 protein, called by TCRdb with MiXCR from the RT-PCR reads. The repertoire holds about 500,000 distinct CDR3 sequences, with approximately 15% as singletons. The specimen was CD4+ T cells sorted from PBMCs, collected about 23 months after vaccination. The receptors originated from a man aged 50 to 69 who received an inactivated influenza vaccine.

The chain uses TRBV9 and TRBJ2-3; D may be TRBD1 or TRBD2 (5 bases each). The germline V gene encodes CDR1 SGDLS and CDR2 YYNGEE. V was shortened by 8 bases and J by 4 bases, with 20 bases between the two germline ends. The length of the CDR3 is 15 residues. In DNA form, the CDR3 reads TGTGCCAGACCACGGGACGGACCGGTAGCAGATACGCAGTATTTT. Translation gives CARPRDGPVADTQYF. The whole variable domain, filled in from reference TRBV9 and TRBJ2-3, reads DSGVTQTPKHLITATGQRVTLRCSPRSGDLSVYWYQQSLDQGLQFLIQYYNGEERAKGNILERFSAQQFPDLHSELNLSSLELGDSALYFCARPRDGPVADTQYFGPGTRLTVL.

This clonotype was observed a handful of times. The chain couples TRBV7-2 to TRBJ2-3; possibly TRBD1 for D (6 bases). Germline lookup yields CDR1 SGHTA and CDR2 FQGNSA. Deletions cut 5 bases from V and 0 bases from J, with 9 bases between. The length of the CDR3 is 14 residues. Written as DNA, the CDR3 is TGTGCCAGCAGCGAGGGACACAGCACAGATACGCAGTATTTT. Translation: CASSEGHSTDTQYF.

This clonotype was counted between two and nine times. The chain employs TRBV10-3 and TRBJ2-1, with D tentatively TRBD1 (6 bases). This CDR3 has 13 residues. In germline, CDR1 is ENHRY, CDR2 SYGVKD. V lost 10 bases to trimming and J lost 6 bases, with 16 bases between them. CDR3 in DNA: TGTGCCACAACAGGGACGAGCCGCAATGAGCAGTTCTTC. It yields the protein CATTGTSRNEQFF.

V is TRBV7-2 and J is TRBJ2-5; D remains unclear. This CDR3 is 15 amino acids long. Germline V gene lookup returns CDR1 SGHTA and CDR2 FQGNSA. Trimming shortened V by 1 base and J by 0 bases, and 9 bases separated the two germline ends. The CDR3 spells CASSLGVGDQETQYF. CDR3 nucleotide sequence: TGTGCCAGCAGCTTAGGGGTAGGAGACCAAGAGACCCAGTACTTC. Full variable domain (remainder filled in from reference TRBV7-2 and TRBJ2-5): GAGVSQSPSNKVTEKGKDVELRCDPISGHTALYWYRQSLGQGLEFLIYFQGNSAPDKSGLPSDRFSAERTGGSVSTLTIQRTQQEDSAVYLCASSLGVGDQETQYFGPGTRLLVL.